The T cell receptor beta chain described here comes from a study of blood T cell repertoires in COVID-19. Study members were between about 18 and 100 years old and lived in roughly 24 US regions. Clinical histories supplied by participants themselves formed the basis of cohort assignment. What the recovered Cohort 3 donors had was two negative PCRs, clearance, or symptom resolution. Authors' methods: Amplifying reference gene primers gave estimates of nucleated cell counts. Repertoires were generated with immunoSEQ multiplex PCR, while TCRdb's copy carries only in-frame clones and drops some. D and trimming come from the DNA, and the V and J calls and clone size come from that table. The sample yields around 330,000 clones, 70% to 90% seen once. V was clipped by 7 bases and J by 9 bases, with 18 bases between them. This CDR3 has 13 residues.

The chain links TRBV12-3 or TRBV12-4 to TRBJ1-2; D is unclear. Sequenced input: PBMCs or T cells enriched from blood (not recorded which). The receptor's source is a woman aged 35 to 49 who had recovered from COVID-19. Here the CDR3 reads CASTPRPMSRYTF. The CDR3 nucleotides read TGTGCCAGCACACCGAGGCCCATGAGCCGCTACACCTTC.